These 32 T cell receptor beta chains originate from one sample sequenced in a study of blood T cell repertoires in COVID-19. The protocol was immunoSEQ multiplex PCR, while the TCRdb copy is restricted to in-frame clones and leaves out a portion. The sample gives fewer than 350,000 clones, less than 90% of which show up once; less than 15% is in the top ten. The sample consisted of peripheral blood. Receptors were obtained from a woman between 65 and 79 years old with COVID-19, enrolled during active disease.

In this sample, this clone turned up a few times. The chain is built from TRBV19 and TRBJ1-5, with D possibly TRBD1 on 6 matching bases. Germline V gives CDR1 LNHDA, CDR2 SQIVND (reference sequence). The V end lost 3 bases, the J end lost 6 bases, and 18 bases lay between the germline ends. This CDR3 has 16 amino acids. Here the CDR3 reads CASSMGDIRLSQPQHF. The CDR3 region has the DNA TGTGCCAGTAGTATGGGGGACATTCGGTTGAGTCAGCCCCAGCATTTT.

The chain employs TRBV7-9 and TRBJ2-7, with 10 nucleotides matching TRBD2. J lost 0 bases, V lost 3 bases, and 2 bases had no gene match. The CDR3 runs 15 residues. Germline CDR1 reads SEHNR; CDR2 reads FQNEAQ (reference sequence). CDR3 amino acids: CASSFLAGDSYEQYF. The CDR3 DNA reads as TGTGCCAGCAGCTTCCTAGCGGGGGACTCCTACGAGCAGTACTTC.

The V and J genes are TRBV6-1 and TRBJ1-2, with D possibly TRBD1 on 6 matching bases. V lost 3 bases and J 7 bases, leaving 15 bases between the germline ends. The CDR3 is made up of 14 amino acids. CDR1 is MNHNS, CDR2 SASEGT, per germline. CDR3 protein: CASSESQGVGGYTF. The CDR3 DNA reads as TGTGCCAGCAGTGAGTCACAGGGCGTTGGTGGCTACACCTTC.

The chain combines TRBV7-2 with TRBJ1-5; 7 bases match TRBD1. This CDR3 contains 15 residues. The germline gives CDR1 SGHTA, CDR2 FQGNSA. The ends lost 1 base at V and 5 bases at J; junction bases unmatched: 5. CDR3 bases: TGTGCCAGCAGCTTAGTAGGGGGCCGGGATCAGCCCCAGCATTTT. It encodes CASSLVGGRDQPQHF.

The chain links TRBV21-1 to TRBJ1-6; the tabulated D call, TRBD1, remains unverified against the DNA. TRBV21-1 is a pseudogene segment. The CDR3 spans 17 residues. The CDR3 protein is CASSKANNQPYNSPLHF. Written as DNA, the CDR3 is TGTGCCAGCAGCAAAGCGAACAACCAACCCTATAATTCACCCCTCCACTTT.

The chain uses TRBV27 and TRBJ2-1; D gene unclear. The V gene lost 2 bases and the J gene lost 2 bases, with 10 bases spanning the gap. Looked up from germline, CDR1 is MNHEY and CDR2 is SMNVEV (reference sequence). The CDR3 is 15 amino acids. The CDR3 loop reads CASSLTSLPYNEQFF. The CDR3 bases are TGTGCCAGCAGTTTAACCAGTCTCCCCTACAATGAGCAGTTCTTC.

A single count supports this clone. The chain recombines TRBV5-1 with TRBJ2-3; 10 positions match TRBD1. V was pared by 0 bases and J by 5 bases, with 6 bases of the junction left unmatched. There are 16 residues in the CDR3. From germline, CDR1 is SGHRS and CDR2 YFSETQ. The CDR3 region has the DNA TGCGCCAGCAGCTTGGGAGGGACAGGGGTTGGAGATACGCAGTATTTT. This translates into CASSLGGTGVGDTQYF.

This clone was recorded once. The chain has TRBV9 and TRBJ1-2; TRBD1 matches 10 bases. The CDR3 totals 15 residues. Unmatched junction bases numbered 8, after V lost 4 bases and J lost 5 bases. Looked up from germline, CDR1 is SGDLS and CDR2 is YYNGEE. The CDR3 spells CASSTLGQGGYGYTF. The CDR3 nucleotides read TGTGCCAGCAGCACCCTCGGACAGGGGGGATATGGCTACACCTTC.

The chain uses TRBV5-1 and TRBJ2-5, with D perhaps TRBD2 (6 bases). CDR1 and CDR2 (germline): SGHRS, YFSETQ. The CDR3 is made up of 14 amino acids. V lost 0 bases and J lost 2, with 8 bases in between. The CDR3 bases are TGCGCCAGCAGCTTGGGGGGAGGACAAGAGACCCAGTACTTC. Translated, it gives CASSLGGGQETQYF.

The CDR3 sequence is CASSEGQTEAFF. The CDR3 DNA is TGTGCCAGCAGTGAAGGACAGACTGAAGCTTTCTTT. The chain uses TRBV6-1 and TRBJ1-1, with a tentative D call TRBD1 (5 bases). The CDR3 is 12 amino acids. Germline CDR1 reads MNHNS; CDR2 reads SASEGT. V lost 1 base and J lost 5, with 5 bases in between.

The chain combines TRBV7-9 with TRBJ1-1, with D uncertain. The CDR3 contains 13 residues. Looked up from germline, CDR1 is SEHNR and CDR2 is FQNEAQ (reference sequence). The ends were cut back, 3 bases at V and 8 bases at J, with 13 bases in the middle. The CDR3 loop is CASSLGPQREAFF. CDR3 nucleotides: TGTGCCAGCAGCTTGGGCCCACAGAGAGAAGCTTTCTTT.

The chain carries TRBV2 and TRBJ2-3; 13 nucleotides agree with TRBD2. With V trimmed by 11 bases and J by 5 bases, 10 bases remained unmatched. The CDR3 sequence is 15 residues long. Germline CDR1 SNHLY, CDR2 FYNNEI. CDR3 bases: TGTGCCGGATCGACTAGCGGGGGGAAGGGAGATACGCAGTATTTT. It yields the protein CAGSTSGGKGDTQYF. Drawing the rest from reference TRBV2 and TRBJ2-3, the complete variable domain is EPEVTQTPSHQVTQMGQEVILRCVPISNHLYFYWYRQILGQKVEFLVSFYNNEISEKSEIFDDQFSVERPDGSNFTLKIRSTKLEDSAMYFCAGSTSGGKGDTQYFGPGTRLTVL.

This clone appeared a single time. V usage is TRBV7-9 and J usage is TRBJ2-3, with TRBD2 matching 11 bases. Looked up from germline, CDR1 is SEHNR and CDR2 is FQNEAQ (reference sequence). J gave up 5 bases and V 6 bases, and 7 bases lay outside the gene matches. This CDR3 has 15 residues. CDR3 protein: CASRRSGGAGDTQYF. The CDR3 region has the DNA TGTGCCAGCAGACGTAGCGGGGGGGCCGGAGATACGCAGTATTTT. The complete variable domain, with remaining parts taken from reference TRBV7-9 and TRBJ2-3, reads DTGVSQNPRHKITKRGQNVTFRCDPISEHNRLYWYRQTLGQGPEFLTYFQNEAQLEKSRLLSDRFSAERPKGSFSTLEIQRTEQGDSAMYLCASRRSGGAGDTQYFGPGTRLTVL.

In this sample, this clone turned up once. The DNA of the CDR3 is TGCGCCAGCACCGTAAACCCAGGGAGGCAAGAGACCCAGTACTTC. Translating gives CASTVNPGRQETQYF. The chain couples TRBV4-1 to TRBJ2-5; a weak D match, TRBD2 (6 bases). This CDR3 has 15 residues. V dropped 7 bases and J dropped 2 bases, with 17 bases sitting between them. Germline CDR1 reads MGHRA; CDR2 reads YSYEKL.

This chain links TRBV7-2 with TRBJ1-5; D is ambiguous. V gave up 4 bases and J gave up 0 bases, with 10 bases separating them. The V gene's germline CDR1 is SGHTA and CDR2 FQGNSA. The CDR3 length is 15 residues. CDR3 in DNA: TGTGCCAGCAGCTCGGGTAGCTTTAGCAATCAGCCCCAGCATTTT. The encoded protein is CASSSGSFSNQPQHF.

The chain employs TRBV11-2 and TRBJ2-1; TRBD2 aligns across 9 bases. The length of the CDR3 is 15 residues. J lost 8 bases, V lost 3 bases, and 8 bases had no gene match. Germline values: CDR1 SGHAT, CDR2 FQNNGV. DNA for the CDR3: TGTGCCAGCAGCTTGGGGCGGGGGGGATTTTATGAGCAGTTCTTC. Amino acid sequence: CASSLGRGGFYEQFF.

The chain uses TRBV7-6 and TRBJ2-3; 8 positions agree with TRBD2. Germline V gene lookup returns CDR1 SGHVS and CDR2 FNYEAQ. V trimming: 3 bases; J trimming: 4 bases; junction bases outside the gene matches: 6. The CDR3 totals 15 residues. The DNA of the CDR3 is TGTGCCAGCAGCTTCACCGGGGGGGCCCCAGATACGCAGTATTTT. This gives the protein CASSFTGGAPDTQYF. Looking up the rest from reference TRBV7-6 and TRBJ2-3 gives the full variable domain: GAGVSQSPRYKVTKRGQDVALRCDPISGHVSLYWYRQALGQGPEFLTYFNYEAQQDKSGLPNDRFSAERPEGSISTLTIQRTEQRDSAMYRCASSFTGGAPDTQYFGPGTRLTVL.

The rearrangement links TRBV9 to TRBJ2-3, with a tentative D call TRBD2 (6 bases). V was trimmed by 3 bases and J by 7 bases, leaving 15 bases between them. This CDR3 is 14 amino acids long. Germline CDR1 reads SGDLS; CDR2 reads YYNGEE. The CDR3 protein is CASSDTGGRNTQYF. In DNA form, the CDR3 reads TGTGCCAGCAGCGATACAGGAGGGCGCAATACGCAGTATTTT.

This clone showed up just a few times. This rearrangement joins TRBV7-6 to TRBJ1-4; TRBD1 agrees at 8 bases. The germline V gene encodes CDR1 SGHVS and CDR2 FNYEAQ. This CDR3 contains 17 residues. The trim removed 1 base at V and 0 bases at J, leaving 4 bases unmatched. CDR3 coding DNA: TGTGCCAGCAGCTTAGAAGGCAGGGGGCCAACTAATGAAAAACTGTTTTTT. It specifies CASSLEGRGPTNEKLFF. Supplemented by reference TRBV7-6 and TRBJ1-4, the full variable domain reads GAGVSQSPRYKVTKRGQDVALRCDPISGHVSLYWYRQALGQGPEFLTYFNYEAQQDKSGLPNDRFSAERPEGSISTLTIQRTEQRDSAMYRCASSLEGRGPTNEKLFFGSGTQLSVL.

This chain links TRBV29-1 with TRBJ2-1; TRBD1 matches at 7 bases. V shed 7 bases, J shed 4 bases, and the junction held 10 bases outside the gene matches. The CDR3 is 14 amino acids. Germline values: CDR1 SQVTM, CDR2 ANQGSEA. This chain's CDR3 is CSGEKGQSYNEQFF. Here the CDR3 DNA reads TGCAGCGGGGAAAAGGGACAGTCGTACAATGAGCAGTTCTTC.

The genes are TRBV5-6 and TRBJ2-3; tentative D call: TRBD1 (5 bases). Per germline, CDR1 SGHDT and CDR2 YYEEEE. V dropped 4 bases and J dropped 2 bases, with 20 bases sitting between them. This CDR3 region has 17 residues. For the CDR3, the DNA is TGTGCCAGCAGCCCCCCCACAGGAACCAGGCACACAGATACGCAGTATTTT. It yields the protein CASSPPTGTRHTDTQYF.

V gene TRBV6-1 combines with J gene TRBJ2-7, with D possibly being TRBD1 (7 bases). CDR1 and CDR2 (germline): MNHNS, SASEGT. Trimming removed 2 bases at V and 5 bases at J, with 13 bases between. This CDR3 comprises 14 residues. CDR3 in amino acids: CASSEQGGRNEQYF. DNA of the CDR3: TGTGCCAGCAGTGAACAGGGGGGACGGAACGAGCAGTACTTC.

V is TRBV13 and J is TRBJ1-6, with TRBD1 matching over 8 bases. V was clipped by 4 bases and J by 8 bases; unmatched bases: 7. CDR3 size: 15 residues. Germline lookup yields CDR1 PRHDT and CDR2 FYEKMQ (reference sequence). This CDR3 is CASSWNRGRYSPLHF. DNA for the CDR3: TGTGCCAGCAGCTGGAACAGGGGGAGGTATTCACCCCTCCACTTT.

The V and J genes are TRBV10-1 and TRBJ1-5, with 7 bases aligning to TRBD1. V lost 6 bases, J lost 4 bases, and 6 bases stayed unmatched. CDR3 length: 14 residues. Germline CDR1 reads WNHNN; CDR2 reads SYGVQD (reference sequence). CDR3 loop: CASRKDRYNQPQHF. The CDR3 DNA reads as TGCGCCAGCAGGAAGGACAGGTATAATCAGCCCCAGCATTTT.

This clone was observed once. J is TRBJ1-2 and V is TRBV7-9; 9 nucleotides match TRBD1. Germline V gene data show CDR1 as SEHNR and CDR2 as FQNEAQ (reference sequence). J was trimmed by 9 bases and V by 6 bases; bases with no gene match: 5. The CDR3 has 12 residues. This CDR3 is CASSFGQGSYTF. The CDR3 DNA reads as TGTGCCAGCAGTTTCGGACAGGGGAGCTACACCTTC. The variable domain in full, with the rest retrieved from reference TRBV7-9 and TRBJ1-2, is DTGVSQNPRHKITKRGQNVTFRCDPISEHNRLYWYRQTLGQGPEFLTYFQNEAQLEKSRLLSDRFSAERPKGSFSTLEIQRTEQGDSAMYLCASSFGQGSYTFGSGTRLTVV.

The chain carries TRBV19 and TRBJ1-3; 10 nucleotides line up with TRBD1. Germline CDR1 LNHDA, CDR2 SQIVND (reference sequence). The V segment lost 9 bases and the J segment 8 bases; nucleotides outside the gene matches: 7. This CDR3 has 13 amino acids. The CDR3 DNA reads TGTGCCAGCTCGGCGGACAGGGGGTACACCATATATTTT. Translation gives CASSADRGYTIYF. The variable domain in full, with the rest retrieved from reference TRBV19 and TRBJ1-3, is DGGITQSPKYLFRKEGQNVTLSCEQNLNHDAMYWYRQDPGQGLRLIYYSQIVNDFQKGDIAEGYSVSREKKESFPLTVTSAQKNPTAFYLCASSADRGYTIYFGEGSWLTVV.

The J gene is TRBJ1-3, the V gene TRBV7-2; 7 bases align to TRBD1. V lost 5 bases and J lost 0; bases outside the gene matches: 7. The CDR3 is 16 residues long. Germline V CDR1 and CDR2: SGHTA, FQGNSA. CDR3 protein: CASSPRQGGSGNTIYF. For the CDR3, the DNA is TGTGCCAGCAGCCCCCGACAGGGTGGCTCTGGAAACACCATATATTTT.

The chain couples TRBV10-3 to TRBJ1-5; D is ambiguous. CDR3 length: 15 amino acids. CDR1 and CDR2 (germline): ENHRY, SYGVKD. Trimming took off 0 bases at V and 5 bases at J, with 11 bases between the two ends. For the CDR3, the DNA is TGTGCCATCAGTGAGTCGACTAGGGCAGATCAGCCCCAGCATTTT. Translated, it gives CAISESTRADQPQHF.

V is TRBV30 and J is TRBJ1-2, with D hard to call. The germline V gene encodes CDR1 GTSNPN and CDR2 SVGIG (reference sequence). V was shortened by 3 bases and J by 8 bases, with 16 bases between the two germline ends. The length of the CDR3 is 13 residues. CDR3 DNA sequence: TGTGCCTGGAGAGCCAAACCCACGGGGGGCTACACCTTC. Its protein is CAWRAKPTGGYTF.

The chain employs TRBV5-6 and TRBJ1-6, with D tentatively TRBD1 (6 bases). This CDR3 is 14 amino acids long. Germline values: CDR1 SGHDT, CDR2 YYEEEE. V was shortened by 2 bases and J by 4 bases, with 7 bases between the two germline ends. The CDR3 spells CASSLGGYNSPLHF. The CDR3 DNA reads TGTGCCAGCAGCTTAGGGGGATATAATTCACCCCTCCACTTT.

The chain has TRBV25-1 and TRBJ2-3; maybe TRBD1 (6 bases). Trimming stripped 7 bases from V and 5 bases from J, with 25 bases between. CDR3 size: 17 residues. Germline V gives CDR1 MGHDK, CDR2 SYGVNS. The chain's CDR3 is CASTPKQGPWVEDTQYF. DNA of the CDR3: TGTGCCAGCACCCCAAAACAGGGCCCTTGGGTGGAAGATACGCAGTATTTT. Full variable domain (rest looked up from reference TRBV25-1 and TRBJ2-3): EADIYQTPRYLVIGTGKKITLECSQTMGHDKMYWYQQDPGMELHLIHYSYGVNSTEKGDLSSESTVSRIRTEHFPLTLESARPSHTSQYLCASTPKQGPWVEDTQYFGPGTRLTVL.

This clone was observed once. The chain links TRBV29-1 to TRBJ2-7, with D perhaps TRBD1 (6 bases). V lost 7 bases and J lost 3, with 22 bases in between. The CDR3 totals 15 residues. CDR1 is SQVTM, CDR2 ANQGSEA, per germline. CDR3 sequence (DNA): TGCAGCGCGCAGGGGACGTCAGGGCAGGACTACGAGCAGTACTTC. As protein: CSAQGTSGQDYEQYF.